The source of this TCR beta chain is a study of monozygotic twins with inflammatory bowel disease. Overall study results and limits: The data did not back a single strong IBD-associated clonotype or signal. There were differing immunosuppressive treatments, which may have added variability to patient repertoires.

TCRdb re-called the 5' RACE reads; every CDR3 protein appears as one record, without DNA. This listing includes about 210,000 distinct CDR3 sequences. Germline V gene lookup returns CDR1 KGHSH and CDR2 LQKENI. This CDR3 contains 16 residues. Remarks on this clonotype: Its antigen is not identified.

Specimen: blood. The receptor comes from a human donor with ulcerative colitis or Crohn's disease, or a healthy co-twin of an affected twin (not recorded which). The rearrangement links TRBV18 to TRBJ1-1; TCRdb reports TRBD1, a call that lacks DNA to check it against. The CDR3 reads CASSPASRGQNTEAFF.